This record concerns one T cell receptor (beta chain) sequence. The antigen is unknown. These data are taken from a study of cytomegalovirus exposure and HLA in healthy donors. There are 13 residues in the CDR3. CDR1 is MNHEY and CDR2 is SMNVEV in the germline V gene (reference sequence). V was cut by 4 bases and J by 1 base, with 8 bases left in between. The study, taken as a whole, reports: By a later analysis, the bulk of CMV-associated TCR beta chains appeared HLA-restricted. A later analysis reported that several of the most significant clusters appeared to be linked to common viral pathogens, among them Epstein-Barr virus. Later on, an analysis tied 15,000 to 20,000 TCR beta sequences to HLA alleles at 0.05 false discovery rate. HLA-A and HLA-B allele assignments for most subjects were reportedly predicted accurately using TCR beta sequences.

Both 60 Vbeta primers and 13 Jbeta primers went into the PCR. Produced via immunoSEQ multiplex PCR; TCRdb's table is partial and in-frame only. The table shows approximately 160,000 clones, with 82% occurring only once. This rearrangement joins TRBV27 to TRBJ2-7; D uncertain. The TCR sequence derives from a male donor in good health and CMV-seronegative. Sequenced material: PBMCs. CDR3 region: CASSSRSSYEQYF. In DNA form, the CDR3 reads TGTGCCAGCAGTTCCAGATCATCCTACGAGCAGTACTTC.